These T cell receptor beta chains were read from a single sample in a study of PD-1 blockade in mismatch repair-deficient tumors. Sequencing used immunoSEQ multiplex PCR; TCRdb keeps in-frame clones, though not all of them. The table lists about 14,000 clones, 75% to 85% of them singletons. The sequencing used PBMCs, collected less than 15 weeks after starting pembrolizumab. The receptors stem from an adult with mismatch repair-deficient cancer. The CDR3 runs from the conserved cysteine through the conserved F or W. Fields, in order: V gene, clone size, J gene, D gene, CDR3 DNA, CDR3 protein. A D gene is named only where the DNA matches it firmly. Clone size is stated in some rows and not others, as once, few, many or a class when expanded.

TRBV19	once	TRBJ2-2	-	TGTGCCAGTAGTATAGCGGGAGAGACCGGGGAGCTGTTTTTT	CASSIAGETGELFF
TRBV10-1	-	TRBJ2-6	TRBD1	TGCGCCAACAACCTATCCGGGACAGGTAACTCTGGGGCCAACGTCCTGACTTTC	CANNLSGTGNSGANVLTF
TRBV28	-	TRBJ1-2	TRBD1	TGTGCCAGCAGCTCGACCGGGACAGGGAACTATGGCTACACCTTC	CASSSTGTGNYGYTF
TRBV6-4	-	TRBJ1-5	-	TGTGCCAGCAGTCCGACGGACAGAGATCAGCCCCAGCATTTT	CASSPTDRDQPQHF
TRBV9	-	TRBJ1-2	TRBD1	TGTGCCAGCAGCGCATTCGGACAGGGAAATGGCTACACCTTC	CASSAFGQGNGYTF
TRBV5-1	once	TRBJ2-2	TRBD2	TGCGCCAGCAGCCAGGGACTAGGGAACACCGGGGAGCTGTTTTTT	CASSQGLGNTGELFF
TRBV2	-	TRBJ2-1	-	TGTGCCAGCAAGTTCCCCGGGGAGAATGAGCAGTTCTTC	CASKFPGENEQFF
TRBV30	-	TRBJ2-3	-	TGTGCCTGGAGTCCCCCCCGGTCGAGGGTAGCGCAGTATTTT	CAWSPPRSRVAQYF
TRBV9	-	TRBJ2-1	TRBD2	TGTGCCAGCAGCCATAGCGGGAGTGGCTACAATGAGCAGTTCTTC	CASSHSGSGYNEQFF
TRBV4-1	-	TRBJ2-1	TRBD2	TGCGCCAGCAGCCTAGCGGGCTACAATGAGCAGTTCTTC	CASSLAGYNEQFF
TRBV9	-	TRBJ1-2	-	TGTGCCAGCAGCGTAGCCTTTGGAGCAGACTATGGCTACACCTTC	CASSVAFGADYGYTF
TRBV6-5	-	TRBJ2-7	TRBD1	TGTGCCAGCACCCCGACAGGGGGATACGAGCAGTACTTC	CASTPTGGYEQYF
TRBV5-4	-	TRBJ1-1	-	TGTGCCAGCAGCTTTACCAGGGCCGCTGAAGCTTTCTTT	CASSFTRAAEAFF
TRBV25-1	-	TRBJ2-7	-	TGTGCCAGCAGTGCCTCTACAGGGAACTACGAGCAGTACTTC	CASSASTGNYEQYF
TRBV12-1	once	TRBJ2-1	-	TGTGCCAGCACCCTTAGCGGGCTATTCTACAATGAGCAGTTCTTC	CASTLSGLFYNEQFF
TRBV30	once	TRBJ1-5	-	TGTGCCTGGAGTAAGGAGATTAATAGCAATCAGCCCCAGCATTTT	CAWSKEINSNQPQHF
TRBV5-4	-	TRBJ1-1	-	TGTGCCAGCAGCCCTAGGTGGGGGGTCTCTGAAGCTTTCTTT	CASSPRWGVSEAFF
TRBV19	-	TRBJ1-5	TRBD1	TGTGCCAGTAGTTTCCCCGGAGGGGGCGCTGGGAGCAATCAGCCCCAGCATTTT	CASSFPGGGAGSNQPQHF
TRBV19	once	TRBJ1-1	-	TGTGCCAGTAGGGAGATGCCATTGAACACTGAAGCTTTCTTT	CASREMPLNTEAFF
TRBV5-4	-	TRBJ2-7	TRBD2	TGTGCCAGCAGCTCGATAGCGGGGGCCTACGAGCAGTACTTC	CASSSIAGAYEQYF
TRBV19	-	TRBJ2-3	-	TGTGCCAGTGAGGGTAGCCCGGGAAACACAGATACGCAGTATTTT	CASEGSPGNTDTQYF
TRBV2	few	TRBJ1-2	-	TGTGCCAGCAACAGCAACTATGGCTACACCTTC	CASNSNYGYTF
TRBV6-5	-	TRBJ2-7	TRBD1	TGTGCCAGCAGTTTTGGGACAGGGGCCTACGAGCAGTACTTC	CASSFGTGAYEQYF
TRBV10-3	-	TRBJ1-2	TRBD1	TGTGCCACGAGAGGGACAGGGGGCTTAGCGGAAGGCTACACCTTC	CATRGTGGLAEGYTF
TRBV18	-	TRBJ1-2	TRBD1	TGTGCCAGCTCACCTATAAGACAGGGCGGGAATGGCTACACCTTC	CASSPIRQGGNGYTF
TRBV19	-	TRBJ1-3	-	TGTGCCAGTAGTATAGCCGGGACATGCTATTTT	CASSIAGTCYF
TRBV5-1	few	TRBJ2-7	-	TGCGCCAGCAGCCGGAACTACGCCTACGAGCAGTACTTC	CASSRNYAYEQYF
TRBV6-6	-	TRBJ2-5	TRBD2	TGTGCCAGCAGTTACGTCCTAGCGGGAGGGGTGACCCAGTACTTC	CASSYVLAGGVTQYF
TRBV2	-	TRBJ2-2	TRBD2	TGTGCCAGCAGTGAAGGTAGCGGGAGAACCGGGGAGCTGTTTTTT	CASSEGSGRTGELFF
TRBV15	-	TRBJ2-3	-	TGTGCCACCAGCAGAGATCCCGGGAGAGGAGCAGATACGCAGTATTTT	CATSRDPGRGADTQYF
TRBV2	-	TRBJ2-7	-	TGTGCCAGCAACCTAAGCGGGCGGACTTCCTACGAGCAGTACTTC	CASNLSGRTSYEQYF
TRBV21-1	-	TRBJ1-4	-	TGTGCCAGCAGCAATCTCCGGGACAGGGTATCAGAAAAACTGTTTTTT	CASSNLRDRVSEKLFF
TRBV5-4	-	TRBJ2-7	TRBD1	TGTGCCAGCAGCCCTAGGACAGGGGGGAGCTACGAGCAGTACTTC	CASSPRTGGSYEQYF
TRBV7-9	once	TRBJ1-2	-	TGTGCCAGCAGCTTTGATACAAGTGGCTACACCTTC	CASSFDTSGYTF
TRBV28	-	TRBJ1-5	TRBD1	TGTGCCAGCAGTTCTCCCCCCGGCAGGGGGCAAGGCAATCAGCCCCAGCATTTT	CASSSPPGRGQGNQPQHF
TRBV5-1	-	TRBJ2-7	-	TGCGCCAGCAGCCTAGACCGGGAAAAATACGAGCAGTACTTC	CASSLDREKYEQYF
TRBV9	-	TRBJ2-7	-	TGTGCCAGCAGCGTAGAGGGGCGCCGGGAGCAGTACTTC	CASSVEGRREQYF
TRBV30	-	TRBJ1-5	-	TGTGCCTGGAGTGCCGCGGGACTTTTTAATCAGCCCCAGCATTTT	CAWSAAGLFNQPQHF
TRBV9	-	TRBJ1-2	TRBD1	TGTGCCAGCAGCGCGCGGGACAGTTCCTATGGCTACACCTTC	CASSARDSSYGYTF
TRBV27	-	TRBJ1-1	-	TGTGCCACCAAGCGGGGGGATATGAACACTGAAGCTTTCTTT	CATKRGDMNTEAFF
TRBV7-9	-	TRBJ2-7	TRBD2	TGTGCCAGCAGTGGACTAGCGGATTCCTACGAGCAGTACTTC	CASSGLADSYEQYF
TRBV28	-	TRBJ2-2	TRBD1	TGTGCCAGCAGTTTAGGCCACAGGGGAAGAAAGGGCACCGGGGAGCTGTTTTTT	CASSLGHRGRKGTGELFF
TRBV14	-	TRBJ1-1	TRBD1	TGTGCCAGCAGCCAAGATCGGCTCCGACAGGGCAACACTGAAGCTTTCTTT	CASSQDRLRQGNTEAFF
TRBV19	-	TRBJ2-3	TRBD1	TGTGCCAGTAATCGCGGACAGGGGATTTCAGATACGCAGTATTTT	CASNRGQGISDTQYF
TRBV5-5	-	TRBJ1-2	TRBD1	TGTGCCACGACAGGGGAATATGGCTACACCTTC	CATTGEYGYTF
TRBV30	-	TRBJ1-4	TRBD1	TGTGCCTGGAGTACTGACAGGGTAGCGGTGGAAAAACTGTTTTTT	CAWSTDRVAVEKLFF
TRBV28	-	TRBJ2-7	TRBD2	TGTGCCAGCAGTAACGGGGATCCCCTAGCGGGAGGTATTTACGAGCAGTACTTC	CASSNGDPLAGGIYEQYF
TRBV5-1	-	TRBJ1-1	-	TGCGCCAGCAGATACCAGGGGAACACTGAAGCTTTCTTT	CASRYQGNTEAFF
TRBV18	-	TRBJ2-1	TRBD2	TGTGCCAGCTCAACCGCGACTAGCGGGAGGATTAATGAGCAGTTCTTC	CASSTATSGRINEQFF
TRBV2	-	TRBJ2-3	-	TGTGCCAGCAGAGCGTCCCGCACAGATACGCAGTATTTT	CASRASRTDTQYF
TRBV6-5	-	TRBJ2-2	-	TGTGCCAGCAGTTACGGCGGCTCACGGAGGGAGCTGTTTTTT	CASSYGGSRRELFF
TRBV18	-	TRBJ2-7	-	TGTGCCAGCTCACCAGGCCAGCGTGTCAGCTCCTACGAGCAGTACTTC	CASSPGQRVSSYEQYF